The clone carrying this T cell receptor (beta chain) was observed a handful of times. The CDR3 sequence is 13 residues long. Germline-derived CDR1 and CDR2 are LGHDT and YNNKEL (reference sequence). V dropped 6 bases and J dropped 4 bases, with 12 bases sitting between them. The sample comes from a study of T cells in Graves' hyperthyroidism and ophthalmopathy. Diagnosis relied on clinical symptoms, serum thyroxine and TRAb, thyroid ultrasound and orbital computed tomography. The TCR beta CDR3 regions underwent amplification using RNA transcripts as the source. HTBI primers were used for first-round RT-PCR of the TCR CDR3. TCRdb recomputed calls from the multiplex PCR reads with MiXCR, one row per CDR3 protein. Of 300,000 to 450,000 distinct CDR3 sequences in the sample, about a sixth are singletons; the top ten hold around a sixth.

This rearrangement joins TRBV3-1 to TRBJ1-1; D perhaps matches TRBD1 (6 bases). Material for sequencing was blood. This TCR was sampled from a woman aged 40-49 years with Graves' ophthalmopathy. The CDR3 bases are TGTGCCAGCAGTCACAGGGCTGCCACTGAAGCTTTCTTT. It codes for CASSHRAATEAFF.